This TCR beta chain originates from a study of cytomegalovirus exposure and HLA in healthy donors listed by TCRdb under 2017. Some background on the complete study: The 666 repertoires of the first cohort and the approximately 130 validation repertoires were produced on the same platform, according to a later analysis. A separate validation cohort of roughly 120 different subjects was used in addition to the roughly 720-subject first cohort. The study combined high-throughput TCR immunosequencing, statistical association of individual TCRs with disease status, and machine learning to predict cytomegalovirus infection status. The study was designed to test whether signatures of past pathogen exposure could be identified by cataloging public T cell receptors.

The donors belonged to the validation cohort of about 120 subjects, which was separate from the roughly 700-subject first cohort. In the case of this clone: Its antigen is still unknown. Base qualities are missing; no much larger clone stands one base away.

Trimmed from V: 4 bases; trimmed from J: 6 bases; junction bases lacking a gene match: 15. The germline V gene sets CDR1 to MGHRA and CDR2 to YSYEKL. The CDR3 holds 19 amino acids from the cysteine to the phenylalanine. Only CDR3 DNA remains: 57 bases, in frame from the first base. Paper-wide results and their limitations: It was suggested by the authors that the approach could potentially be generalized to other disease states and immunological phenotypes. All 110 or so repertoires were used to score co-occurrence in the validation cohort in a later analysis, because that analysis had no HLA typing for the cohort. The classifier was reported to diagnose cytomegalovirus status with high specificity and sensitivity in both the original cohort and the validation cohort. A few of the identified cytomegalovirus-associated TCR beta chains were confirmed in vitro to be specific for cytomegalovirus antigens. Across donors, most TCR sequences were observed very rarely, whereas some public TCRs were present in many individuals. In the study, around 150 TCR beta chains were listed as associated with cytomegalovirus. A later analysis found that TCRs clustered in the first cohort also tended to co-occur in the 120 or so validation repertoires, with 90% to 95% of cluster scores above 0.

The receptor library was made with the immunoSEQ multiplex PCR assay. Processing in the source paper ran as follows. A statistical classification framework was built to diagnose cytomegalovirus status from the catalog of TCR beta chain sequences. TCRdb mirrors the immuneACCESS table, restricted to in-frame sequences. Some clones are absent from its copies; in checked studies, under half trace to an unresolved V gene, and the reason for the others is unknown. The DNA gave D and trimming, while V, J and clone size come from that table. The sample table records 350,000 or so clones; around 86% of these occur just once. Of the sample, approximately 0.84% falls within the top ten clones.

This sequence uses TRBV4-1 and TRBJ2-6; a stretch of 10 junction bases matches TRBD1. This clonotype was obtained from a young woman in good health and CMV-seronegative. The sequenced sample was PBMCs. CDR3 protein: CASSRGTGTGDLLANVLTF. The nucleotide sequence is given as TGCGCCAGCAGCCGAGGAACCGGGACAGGGGACTTACTGGCCAACGTCCTGACTTTC.